Listed below are T cell receptor beta chains from one sample, sequenced in a study of T cells after yellow fever vaccination. Each CDR3 protein is one row after TCRdb ran MiXCR on the 5' RACE reads. The sample includes 550,000 or so distinct CDR3 sequences, under 25% of them seen just once. The starting material was PBMCs, obtained 15 days after the yellow fever booster vaccination. These receptors were collected from a young man who received the YFV17D yellow fever vaccine. Each CDR3 is given with its conserved first and last residue. The order of the fields is V gene, J gene, D gene, clone size, CDR3 protein, CDR3 DNA. The D gene is left open where the match is weak. A clone size is listed for some rows: how often the clone was seen (once, few, many), or a class if it is expanded.

V: TRBV25-1; J: TRBJ2-7; D: TRBD1; size: many; CDR3: CASSDKAGTGIYEQYF; DNA: TGTGCCAGCAGTGATAAGGCCGGGACAGGGATCTACGAGCAGTACTTC
V: TRBV20-1; J: TRBJ2-3; D: TRBD1; size: .; CDR3: CSAYWTGLPDTQYF; DNA: TGCAGTGCTTACTGGACAGGGCTCCCAGATACGCAGTATTTT
V: TRBV14; J: TRBJ2-7; D: TRBD2; size: .; CDR3: CASSHTSGSHEQYF; DNA: TGTGCCAGCAGCCACACTAGCGGGAGCCACGAGCAGTACTTC
V: TRBV5-1; J: TRBJ2-3; D: .; size: few; CDR3: CASRMRANTDTQYF; DNA: TGCGCCAGCAGGATGAGGGCGAACACAGATACGCAGTATTTT
V: TRBV20-1; J: TRBJ1-2; D: TRBD1; size: once; CDR3: CSARFDRGGGYTF; DNA: TGCAGTGCTAGATTCGACAGGGGGGGAGGCTACACCTTC
V: TRBV11-3; J: TRBJ2-1; D: .; size: few; CDR3: CASSFGGDYNEQFF; DNA: TGTGCCAGCAGCTTCGGCGGTGACTACAATGAGCAGTTCTTC
V: TRBV11-3; J: TRBJ2-1; D: TRBD2; size: few; CDR3: CASSLGGWGQLGLAGGWDEQFF; DNA: TGTGCCAGCAGCTTAGGTGGCTGGGGTCAACTAGGACTAGCGGGAGGGTGGGATGAGCAGTTCTTC
V: TRBV29-1; J: TRBJ2-1; D: .; size: .; CDR3: CSVGLGAERGNEQFF; DNA: TGCAGCGTTGGTCTCGGGGCGGAACGGGGGAATGAGCAGTTCTTC
V: TRBV5-1; J: TRBJ2-5; D: .; size: few; CDR3: CASSVVGDQETQYF; DNA: TGCGCCAGCAGCGTAGTGGGGGATCAAGAGACCCAGTACTTC
V: TRBV3-1; J: TRBJ2-2; D: TRBD2; size: .; CDR3: CASSQDRRTRRSTGELFF; DNA: TGTGCCAGCAGCCAAGATCGGCGGACTAGGCGGTCAACCGGGGAGCTGTTTTTT
V: TRBV6-5; J: TRBJ2-4; D: TRBD2; size: .; CDR3: CASSSPQRELNIQYF; DNA: TGTGCCAGCAGTTCCCCTCAGCGGGAGTTGAACATTCAGTACTTC
V: TRBV28; J: TRBJ2-7; D: TRBD2; size: .; CDR3: CASSSPTSGRRYQQYF; DNA: TGTGCCAGCAGTTCACCGACTAGCGGGAGACGGTACCAGCAGTACTTC
V: TRBV15; J: TRBJ2-3; D: TRBD2; size: .; CDR3: CATSRTSGRLDTQYF; DNA: TGTGCCACCAGCAGGACTAGCGGGAGGTTGGATACGCAGTATTTT
V: TRBV14; J: TRBJ1-2; D: .; size: .; CDR3: CASSQDRRTPGGYGYTF; DNA: TGTGCCAGCAGCCAAGATCGGAGGACCCCGGGGGGCTATGGCTACACCTTC
V: TRBV27; J: TRBJ2-6; D: .; size: many; CDR3: CASSESGANVLTF; DNA: TGTGCCAGCAGTGAGTCTGGGGCCAACGTCCTGACTTTC
V: TRBV18; J: TRBJ2-5; D: .; size: few; CDR3: CASSRGLEIYGVETQYF; DNA: TGTGCCAGCTCACGCGGACTGGAAATCTACGGTGTGGAGACCCAGTACTTC
V: TRBV5-1; J: TRBJ2-1; D: .; size: few; CDR3: CASSLGPGEQFF; DNA: TGCGCCAGCAGCTTGGGCCCCGGGGAGCAGTTCTTC
V: TRBV6-5; J: TRBJ2-7; D: .; size: many; CDR3: CASSYRSSYEQYF; DNA: TGTGCCAGCAGCTACAGGAGTTCCTACGAGCAGTACTTC
V: TRBV5-1; J: TRBJ2-2; D: .; size: .; CDR3: CASSLDGGPGTGELFF; DNA: TGCGCCAGCAGCTTAGACGGTGGCCCCGGAACCGGGGAGCTGTTTTTT
V: TRBV27; J: TRBJ1-1; D: .; size: .; CDR3: CASKSRAYTEAFF; DNA: TGTGCCAGCAAATCGAGGGCATACACTGAAGCTTTCTTT